The T cell receptor (beta chain) under discussion was sequenced for a study of CD8+ T cells in alopecia areata. Overall study findings and caveats: Tofacitinib significantly decreased scalp clonality and expanded CD8+ clones among top 100.

In this sample, this clone turned up a few times. Its specificity is not known. The junction differs from germline at one of its ends, possibly a read error. The sequencing template was cDNA reverse transcribed from extracted RNA. Measured with immunoSEQ multiplex PCR; TCRdb has only the in-frame clones, and not every one. The sample has hundreds of thousands of clones; roughly 60% are singletons. CDR3 size: 12 residues. Germline V gives CDR1 SGHTA, CDR2 FQGNSA. This sample's treatment: oral pan-JAK inhibitor, 5-10 mg twice daily. The material was CD4+ T cells sorted from blood, obtained at week 24, from a patient treated with tofacitinib. This sequence was found in a human donor with alopecia areata. The chain couples TRBV7-2 to TRBJ2-3; TRBD2 matches 9 bases. Written as DNA, the CDR3 is TGTGCCAGCAGCCCTAGCGGGGTCGATTGGGATTTT. Protein product: CASSPSGVDWDF.